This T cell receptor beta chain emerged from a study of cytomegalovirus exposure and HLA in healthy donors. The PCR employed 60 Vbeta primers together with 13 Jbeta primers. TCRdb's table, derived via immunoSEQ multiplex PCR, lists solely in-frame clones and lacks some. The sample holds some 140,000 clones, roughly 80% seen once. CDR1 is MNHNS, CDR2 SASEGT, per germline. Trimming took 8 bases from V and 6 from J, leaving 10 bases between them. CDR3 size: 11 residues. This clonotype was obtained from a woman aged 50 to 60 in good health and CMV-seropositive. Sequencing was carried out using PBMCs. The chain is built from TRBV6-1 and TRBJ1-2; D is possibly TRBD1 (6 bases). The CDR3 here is CASRTVNGYTF. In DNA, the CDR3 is TGTGCCAGCCGGACAGTTAATGGCTACACCTTC.